The source of this T cell receptor (beta chain) is a study of T cells in Graves' hyperthyroidism and ophthalmopathy (dated by TCRdb to between 2019 and 2020). Concerning the study at large: Peripheral blood samples were taken at initial diagnosis, before any treatment was given. TCR V-J signatures able to tell the groups apart were searched for in a discovery cohort of 95 or so patients, of whom roughly 42 had Graves' ophthalmopathy and around 57 had stable Graves' hyperthyroidism. Prospective prediction of ophthalmopathy was tested in an independent validation cohort of approximately 18 hyperthyroidism patients and some 17 patients who later progressed to ophthalmopathy. The 90 to 100 discovery patients were randomly split 7:3 into training and test sets. In addition, the study compared T-cell repertoires in thyroid tissue and in blood from roughly 6 Graves' hyperthyroidism patients. After blood sampling, hyperthyroidism patients were treated with methimazole at a starting dose of 30 mg daily, and ophthalmopathy patients were treated with high-dose intravenous methylprednisolone. TCR Vbeta CDR3 sequencing of around 130 peripheral blood samples (fewer than 45 ophthalmopathy, 75 hyperthyroidism and roughly 17 progressor patients) is reported in the paper.

This clonotype has only a few counts. It has no known antigen specificity. It has no much larger one-base neighbor in the sample; base qualities were not kept. Study-wide findings and limitations: A 13 V-J signature model separated ophthalmopathy from stable hyperthyroidism, with over 85% sensitivity and 81% to 83% specificity in cross-validation and 80%/75% in testing. During validation, the model predicted progression to ophthalmopathy a median of about 6.5 months ahead of onset, with approximately 71% sensitivity and 72% to 80% specificity. No statistical method was used to fix the sample size in advance, and group allocation was not hidden from the investigators. Most expanded thyroid clonotypes (frequency above 0.001) were also detected in blood, a finding suggesting that blood repertoires may reflect thyroid immune responses.

Trimming leaves V shorter by 5 bases and J shorter by 5 bases, with the junction holding 10 bases beyond the gene matches. The CDR3, cysteine through phenylalanine, is 16 amino acids long. Just the 48-base CDR3 DNA is kept, in frame starting at base 1. The CDR1 and CDR2 encoded by the germline V gene (reference sequence) are SSHAT and FNYEAQ. Stable Graves' hyperthyroidism was defined as the absence of progression to ophthalmopathy over 18 months of follow-up. The hyperthyroidism patients were between 18 and 65 years old and newly diagnosed, with a disease duration of less than 2 months. Exclusion was applied to patients with uncontrolled infections, other autoimmune diseases, pregnancy or lactation. Clinical symptoms, serum thyroxine and TRAb, thyroid ultrasound, and orbital computed tomography formed the basis for the diagnoses. PBMCs were isolated from 10 ml of fresh peripheral blood by Ficoll-Paque density gradient centrifugation. Total RNA was extracted using Trizol reagent, and RNA quality was assessed on an Agilent 2100 Bioanalyzer.

TCR beta CDR3 regions were amplified from RNA transcripts. For the first round of RT-PCR on the TCR CDR3, the HTBI primer set was used together with the Qiagen OneStep RT-PCR kit. Libraries were constructed in a second round of multiplex PCR, after which size selection and purification were performed. The libraries were sequenced on an Illumina HiSeq2000 using paired-end 100 bp reads. Per the authors' processing: SOAPnuke was used to process the raw data, with reads discarded if the reads contained adapters or uncalled bases, had a mean Phred below 15, or lacked an exact constant-primer or identifier match. High-quality paired reads were merged using COPE v1.2.5, and each unique nucleotide sequence was defined as a clonotype. Clonotypes were aligned to IMGT TRBV, TRBD and TRBJ reference segments using MiTCR v1.1. The analysis was restricted to V-J combinations with a frequency above 0.0001, which together covered 99% to 99.2% of the repertoires. The TCS score was defined as the ratio of F50 (clonal expansion) to E x V (chaos), calculated using BLOSUM62-based TCRdist between CDR3 peptides within each V-J. Welch's t-statistics and random forest reduced some 510 V-J features to about 12, which were used in a naive Bayes classifier (R e1071). The public reads were reprocessed in TCRdb via fastp at Q25 and MiXCR, keeping in-frame beta chains. Entries that share a CDR3 protein sequence are merged under the most common genes and DNA. These V and J calls rely on TCRdb rather than the paper's analysis. The sample data list approximately 740,000 distinct CDR3 sequences, and approximately 15% of these were observed just once. The ten largest clones capture about 9.4% of the sample.

The clonotype originates from a woman under 30 with Graves' hyperthyroidism. Sequences were obtained from blood. This chain is built from TRBV7-7 and TRBJ2-1; 9 of the junction bases match TRBD2. The DNA sequence reads TGTGCCAGCAGCCGAAGTATAGCGGGAGCGAACAATGAGCAGTTCTTC. Translated, this is CASSRSIAGANNEQFF.